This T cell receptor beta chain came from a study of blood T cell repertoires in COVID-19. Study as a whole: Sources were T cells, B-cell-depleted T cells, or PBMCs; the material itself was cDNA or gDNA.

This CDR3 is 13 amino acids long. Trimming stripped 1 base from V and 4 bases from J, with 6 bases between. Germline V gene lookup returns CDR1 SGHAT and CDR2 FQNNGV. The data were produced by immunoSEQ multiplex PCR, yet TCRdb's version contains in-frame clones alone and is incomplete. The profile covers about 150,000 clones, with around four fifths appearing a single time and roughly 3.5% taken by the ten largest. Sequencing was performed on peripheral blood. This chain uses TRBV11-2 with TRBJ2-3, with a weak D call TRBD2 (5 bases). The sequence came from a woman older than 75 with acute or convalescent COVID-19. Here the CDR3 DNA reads TGTGCCAGCAGCTTAGCCGGGGCAGATACGCAGTATTTT. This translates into CASSLAGADTQYF.